This T cell receptor beta chain was identified in a study of T cell responses to AZD1222 COVID-19 vaccine. About the study: Timing groups of about 4 and about 12 weeks for second doses were pooled. Study results and caveats: Unmutated variant regions are reportedly targeted by nearly half of spike-specific TCRs. Clonal diversity was possibly underestimated; the donors were predominantly white British and more often female. The study found vaccine-associated CD4 TCRs spanning spike, dominant at 160-218 and 743-854.

Details on this clone: The antigen remains undetermined.

The protocol was immunoSEQ multiplex PCR, while the TCRdb copy is restricted to in-frame clones and leaves out a portion. This sample has roughly 76,000 clones, with approximately 91% found just once. Germline-derived CDR1 and CDR2 are MNHEY and SVGAGI. The ends were cut back, 8 bases at V and 11 bases at J, with 19 bases in the middle. This CDR3 is 14 amino acids long. This specimen consisted of peripheral blood, obtained on day 0 of AZD1222 vaccination. The TCR sequence derives from an adult in good health. V and J are TRBV6-5 and TRBJ1-6; D call uncertain. CDR3 residues: CASEATNGGTPLHF. The CDR3 DNA sequence: TGTGCCAGCGAGGCAACTAATGGTGGTACACCCCTCCACTTT.